This is a list of T cell receptor beta chains from one sample in a study of T cell responses to AZD1222 COVID-19 vaccine. The protocol was immunoSEQ multiplex PCR, while the TCRdb copy is restricted to in-frame clones and leaves out a portion. The sample lists fewer than 90,000 clones, more than 70% occurring once. The specimen comprised peripheral blood, sampled on day 0 of AZD1222 vaccination. All receptors come from an adult in good health. The CDR3 runs from the conserved cysteine through the conserved F or W.

v_gene	j_gene	CDR3aa
TRBV28	TRBJ2-7	CATSRAGLAGGPEQYF
TRBV27	TRBJ1-1	CASSSQGGYTEAFF
TRBV19	TRBJ2-6	CASSTQPGTRGSGANVLTF
TRBV2	TRBJ1-5	CASQVSNQPQHF
TRBV5-1	TRBJ2-5	CASSHSSGTETQYF
TRBV30	TRBJ2-7	CAWSARIEKYF
TRBV6-5	TRBJ1-2	CASSNSRDGNYGYTF
TRBV4-1	TRBJ1-2	CASTGTGGHGYTF
TRBV5-4	TRBJ2-3	CASSSDRDHTDTQYF
TRBV28	TRBJ2-3	CASSFRRNTQYF
TRBV25-1	TRBJ1-6	CASSEVRSPLHF
TRBV10-3	TRBJ1-2	CAISEGTGTYGYTF
TRBV28	TRBJ2-3	CASSQRAVPSRNTQYF
TRBV5-1	TRBJ2-7	CASSFPIAGDPYEQYF
TRBV15	TRBJ1-5	CATSRELQGGQPQHF
TRBV19	TRBJ2-1	CASSPGLALGEQFF
TRBV30	TRBJ2-3	CAWAPGLASSTDTQYF
TRBV6-5	TRBJ1-1	CASGMGRETEAFF
TRBV4-2	TRBJ1-6	CASSSRLGAADSPLHF
TRBV28	TRBJ1-4	CASSSRVSTNEKLFF
TRBV2	TRBJ1-3	CASSGTGGISGNTIYF
TRBV10-2	TRBJ1-2	CASTGGAEGYTF
TRBV28	TRBJ2-4	CASSASNGDLKYF
TRBV5-1	TRBJ1-1	CASSLAGRGAEGTEAFF
TRBV28	TRBJ1-2	CASSNIQGFYGYTF
TRBV5-4	TRBJ1-6	CASSLGGPRESPLHF
TRBV5-6	TRBJ1-6	CASSHLRGVKNSPLHF
TRBV6-1	TRBJ2-5	CASSEVGAGVGTQYF
TRBV27	TRBJ1-2	CASSSYNSVGYTF
TRBV27	TRBJ2-1	CASSLGDEQFF
TRBV5-1	TRBJ2-1	CASSLGVGVDNEQFF
TRBV19	TRBJ1-1	CASSIGQNGALAEAFF
TRBV24-1	TRBJ1-5	CATSDSQGADNQPQHF
TRBV11-2	TRBJ2-3	CASSLVPPGGSGIDTQYF
TRBV11-2	TRBJ2-1	CASSPSLASEGQFF
TRBV19	TRBJ1-6	CASSLYTDNSPLHF
TRBV7-2	TRBJ2-6	CASSFFGANVLTF
TRBV19	TRBJ1-4	CASSTMGTGESEKLFF
TRBV19	TRBJ1-1	CASTKNTEAFF